The present entry profiles one TCR beta chain with its context. This clone was observed once. Its specific antigen is unknown. No base quality information exists; no much larger clone differs at one position. The immunoSEQ v3 hsTCRB kit was used to amplify TCR beta CDR3 regions from genomic DNA through bias-controlled multiplex PCR. TCR libraries were sequenced on an Illumina NextSeq 500 to some 2.2 million read pairs for survey level or roughly 5-6.5 million for deep level. Processing in the source paper ran as follows. The immunoSEQ Analyzer software assigned V, D and J genes, filtered out non-productive sequences, and reported clonality. Repertoires of infused TIL and blood were compared using productive Simpson clonality and the Morisita overlap index of productive TRB rearrangements. Absolute clonotype counts in blood were estimated by multiplying the lymphocyte count by the CD3+ fraction and by the productive frequency of the clone. TCRdb limited this immuneACCESS table to in-frame rearrangements with V and J called. A share of clones is missing; checked studies link under half to unresolved V genes, and the rest is unexplained. V and J calls and clone size come straight from that table; D and trimming were deduced from the DNA. Within this sample are about 60,000 clones, with under 75% of them counted one time only. Around 6.3% of the sample is in the top ten clones.

These data belong to a study of TIL therapy for anti-PD-1-resistant metastatic lung cancer (dated by TCRdb to the early 2020s). Background on the whole study: Tumors were harvested prior to any PD-1/PD-L1 blockade, after which nivolumab was administered to patients, and lymphodepletion, expanded TIL infusion and IL-2 were given to patients who progressed. Most of the cohort had lung adenocarcinoma, including a handful of EGFR-mutant tumors and two ALK-rearranged tumors, and half of the patients were either current or former smokers. Enrolled patients had a median age of about 53 years (range roughly 38-75) and a median tumor PD-L1 proportion score of approximately 6%. Clonotypes were tracked across tumor, expanded TIL product and serial blood samples by T cell receptor beta sequencing of tumor and peripheral blood. Across the cohort, whole-exome sequencing showed a median non-synonymous tumor mutation burden of approximately 1.5 mutations per megabase.

Deletion took 4 bases off V and 5 bases off J, with a span of 14 bases between the germline ends. From the germline V gene, CDR1 is SGHVS and CDR2 is FQNEAQ. The CDR3, cysteine through phenylalanine, is 14 amino acids long. CDR3 DNA is the only sequence kept; it has 42 bases, read in frame from the first base. In the paper's terms, the time point label means: pre-treatment sample, taken before nivolumab and TIL therapy. Between late 2017 and 2020, a dual-center phase I trial enrolled adults who had stage 4 NSCLC. The samples were obtained from a phase I trial that was single-arm and open-label and tested tumor-infiltrating lymphocyte therapy combined with nivolumab in advanced non-small cell lung cancer. Blood mononuclear cells from EDTA tubes were isolated by Ficoll gradient, snap-frozen as pellets, and DNA was extracted with a Qiagen mini-prep kit. The study at large found these results: Infused TIL clonotypes partially replaced the baseline peripheral repertoire then decayed over months, with no apparent association between persistence and response. Because the cohort was highly selected, with more treatment-naive, never-smoker and oncogene-addicted patients than is typical, generalizability is limited. The study protocol defined all tumor marker inferences as exploratory.

This receptor was obtained from a person between 25 and 79 years old with non-small cell lung cancer. The source was blood, collected at baseline. The V and J segments used are TRBV7-8 and TRBJ2-5, and possibly TRBD1, on 6 matching bases. CDR3 region: CASSSTGGMETQYF. The nucleotide sequence reads as follows: TGTGCCAGCAGCTCGACAGGCGGTATGGAGACCCAGTACTTC.